This record looks at one TCR beta chain sequence and its context. This clonotype was picked up many times. The antigen it binds to is not known. Qualities for individual bases were not recorded, and no much larger clone is one base off. The library was prepared using multiplex PCR. The instrument given in TCRdb is Illumina HiSeq 4000. CDR3 regions were amplified by Arm-PCR with iRepertoire HTBI primers to construct TCR beta libraries. PCR products were gel purified before sequencing. In the source study's methods: Across samples, around 58 TRBV and 13 to 15 TRBJ segments were identified and used for gene usage analysis of CDR3 amino acid clonotypes. Filtered high-quality paired reads were merged into contigs using COPE and FqMerger. Contigs were aligned with BLAST to IMGT TRBV, TRBD and TRBJ reference genes, and CDR3 was defined per IMGT. Clonotypes above 0.1% frequency were classified as highly expanded clones. Repertoire diversity was measured by Shannon entropy, and V-J evenness by the Gini coefficient. A clonotype was considered public if more than one individual shared it. Through fastp at Q25 and MiXCR, TCRdb rebuilt clones from the public reads, retaining in-frame beta chains. Under each unique CDR3 protein, matching rows form one entry showing the most common genes and DNA. These V and J calls are TCRdb output, not the study's own analysis. Across this sample there are around 250,000 distinct CDR3 sequences, with approximately 18% seen only once. The top ten hold 11% to 15% of the sample.

This sample is drawn from a study of regulatory T cells in long-lasting Graves disease (dated by TCRdb to the early 2020s). A note on the overall study: Patients with newly diagnosed Graves' disease had been on antithyroid drugs for under 3 months. A total of 33 samples were covered by TCR sequencing, comprising some 13 persistent and around 20 newly diagnosed Graves' disease patients. The study was conducted in China and was registered as a clinical trial. This study used TCR sequencing and RNA sequencing of peripheral blood to compare persistent Graves' disease patients against newly diagnosed Graves' disease patients.

The time point tag for this specimen amounts to: newly diagnosed GD, antithyroid drugs for less than 3 months. For both TCR sequencing and RNA sequencing, RNA was extracted from PBMCs in TRIzol. The diagnosis of Graves' disease followed American Thyroid Association guidelines. Patients were recruited from an endocrinology department in Xi'an, China. Each patient gave roughly 10 milliliters of peripheral blood, collected in an EDTA anticoagulant tube. PBMCs were isolated by Ficoll Paque Plus density gradient separation without further T cell sorting. RNA quality was checked with an Agilent 2100 Bioanalyzer and agarose gel, and concentration with a NanoDrop 2000. V and J are truncated by 1 base and 8 bases respectively, leaving an intervening sequence of 17 bases. CDR1 is given as MGHRA and CDR2 as YSYEKL, both from the germline V gene. The CDR3 runs 15 residues from the cysteine to the phenylalanine. Only CDR3 DNA remains: 45 bases, in frame from the first base.

General study outcomes and caveats: Sequencing and analysis were restricted to the TCR beta chain. Peripheral blood alone was examined, since thyroid tissue, which constituted the primary lesion, could not be accessed. TRBV28, TRBJ1-2 and TRBJ2-5 were preferentially used in persistent disease, while TRBV20-1 and TRBJ2-1 were favored in newly diagnosed disease. Patients with persistent disease shared more public clonotypes (fewer than 3,000) than newly diagnosed patients did (nearly 1,000). Compared with newly diagnosed patients, persistent Graves' disease patients had lower TCR Shannon entropy and fewer highly expanded clones, which suggests clonal expansion. The authors acknowledged the small sample size as a limitation that may reduce accuracy.

The data also belong to a second study, concerning T cells in Graves' hyperthyroidism and ophthalmopathy. From that second study: A patient counted as having stable Graves' hyperthyroidism if no progression to ophthalmopathy occurred over 18 months of follow-up. Hyperthyroidism patients were newly diagnosed, with disease duration under 2 months, and aged 18 to 65 years. Patients with uncontrolled infections, other autoimmune diseases, pregnancy or lactation were excluded. Clinical symptoms, serum thyroxine and TRAb, thyroid ultrasound, and orbital computed tomography formed the basis for the diagnoses. A first-round RT-PCR of the TCR CDR3 used the HTBI primer set with the Qiagen OneStep RT-PCR kit. Blood samples also contained most of the expanded thyroid clonotypes (frequency above 0.001), which suggests that blood repertoires may reflect thyroid immune responses. A model built on a 13 V-J signature distinguished ophthalmopathy from stable hyperthyroidism, reaching 87.88% sensitivity and under 84% specificity in cross-validation and 80%/75% in testing. In validation, progression to ophthalmopathy was predicted by the model with roughly 71% sensitivity and 72.22% specificity, a median of approximately 6.5 months before onset. To identify TCR V-J signatures that set the groups apart, the researchers used a discovery cohort of 100 patients, made up of around 40 with Graves' ophthalmopathy and about 55 with stable Graves' hyperthyroidism. Prospective prediction of ophthalmopathy was tested in an independent validation cohort of approximately 18 hyperthyroidism patients and 15 to 17 patients who later progressed to ophthalmopathy. The 100 or so discovery patients were randomly split 7:3 into training and test sets. Thyroid tissue and blood T-cell repertoires from about six Graves' hyperthyroidism patients were also compared in the study. After blood sampling, hyperthyroidism patients were treated with methimazole at a starting dose of 30 mg daily, and ophthalmopathy patients were treated with high-dose intravenous methylprednisolone. The libraries were constructed in a second round of multiplex PCR and then size-selected and purified. The libraries were sequenced on an Illumina HiSeq2000 using paired-end 100 bp reads. Raw data were processed with SOAPnuke, discarding reads with adapters, uncalled bases, mean Phred below 15, or no exact constant-primer or identifier match. COPE v1.2.5 was used to merge the high-quality paired reads, and each unique nucleotide sequence was defined as a clonotype. Clonotypes were aligned to IMGT TRBV, TRBD and TRBJ reference segments using MiTCR v1.1. The analysis included only V-J combinations with a frequency above 0.0001, which together covered 98% to 99.2% of the repertoires. The TCS score was defined as F50 (clonal expansion) divided by E x V (chaos), with BLOSUM62-based TCRdist calculated between CDR3 peptides within each V-J. Welch's t-statistics and random forest reduced fewer than 600 V-J features to 13, which were used in a naive Bayes classifier (R e1071). No statistical method was used to fix the sample size in advance, and group allocation was not hidden from the investigators. TCR Vbeta CDR3 sequencing of roughly 140 peripheral blood samples (approximately 44 ophthalmopathy, 75 hyperthyroidism and roughly 17 progressor patients) is reported in the paper.

Recombination connected TRBV4-1 to TRBJ1-2; TRBD1 is a possible D gene, resting on 5 matching bases. This material consisted of peripheral blood mononuclear cells (PBMCs), taken at new diagnosis, from a patient treated with antithyroid drugs. The clonotype comes from a woman aged 25 to 39 with Graves disease. Donor details come from another sample of the same person, matched by shared clones. The CDR3 in this case is CASSQVRAGEPGYTF. The sequenced DNA is TGCGCCAGCAGCCAAGTCCGTGCGGGGGAGCCCGGCTACACCTTC.